Given below is one T cell receptor beta chain in context. This entry is derived from a study of long-term antiretroviral therapy in people with HIV. Survey level was the resolution at which the v3.0 immunoSEQ assay ran. Profiled with immunoSEQ multiplex PCR; TCRdb holds only in-frame clones, not every one. The table has tens of thousands of clones, approximately 80% seen once. CDR1 and CDR2 from the germline V gene are KGHSH and LQKENI. The CDR3 sequence is 15 residues long. V gave up 6 bases and J gave up 0 bases, with 12 bases separating them. The sequencing used unsorted PBMCs, collected 0.3 years after starting antiretroviral therapy. The rearrangement links TRBV18 to TRBJ1-3; no clear D. The sequence was collected from a man aged 35 to 55 with HIV. For the CDR3, the DNA is TGTGCCAGCTCCCGGCGGGATTACTCTGGAAACACCATATATTTT. Translation gives CASSRRDYSGNTIYF.